This TCR beta chain came from a study of CD8+ T cells in alopecia areata. Study context: The tofacitinib course ran for 6 to 18 months and was followed by 6 months off drug. Severity was scored as percentage of affected scalp area in treated patients.

A note on this clone: The antigen remains unidentified.

Study-wide results and limits: In scalp, tofacitinib significantly decreased clonality and expanded CD8+ clones among the top 100.

The treatment here: oral pan-JAK inhibitor, 5-10 mg twice daily. In each case, RNA was isolated and then reverse transcribed into cDNA as the sequencing template. Libraries were prepared by immunoSEQ multiplex PCR; TCRdb keeps only in-frame clonotypes and omits some of them. The sample carries roughly 180,000 clones, 50% to 60% recorded once. The sequencing here drew on CD4+ T cells sorted from blood, taken at week 4, from a patient treated with tofacitinib. This TCR came from a human donor with alopecia areata.

CDR3: CASTPGQANYGYTF. The CDR3, as DNA: TGTGCCAGCACACCGGGACAGGCTAACTATGGCTACACCTTC. The chain uses TRBV25-1 and TRBJ1-2; 8 bases match TRBD1. Germline trimming cut 7 bases from V and 0 bases from J; bases unmatched to any gene: 4. CDR1 and CDR2 from the germline V gene are MGHDK and SYGVNS. This CDR3 region has 14 residues.